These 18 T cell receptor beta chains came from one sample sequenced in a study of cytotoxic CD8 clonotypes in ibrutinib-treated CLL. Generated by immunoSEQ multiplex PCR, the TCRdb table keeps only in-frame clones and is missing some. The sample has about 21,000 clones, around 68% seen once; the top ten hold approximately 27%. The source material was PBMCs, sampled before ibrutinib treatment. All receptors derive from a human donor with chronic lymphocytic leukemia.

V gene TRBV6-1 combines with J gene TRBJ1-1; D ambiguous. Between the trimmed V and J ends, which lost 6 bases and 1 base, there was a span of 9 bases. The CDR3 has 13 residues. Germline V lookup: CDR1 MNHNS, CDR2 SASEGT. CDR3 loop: CASRGVGNTEAFF. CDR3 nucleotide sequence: TGTGCCAGCAGGGGCGTTGGGAACACTGAAGCTTTCTTT.

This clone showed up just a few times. The CDR3 region is CSGLPLYNEQFF. The DNA of the CDR3 is TGCAGCGGACTCCCCTTATACAATGAGCAGTTCTTC. V and J are TRBV29-1 and TRBJ2-1; D gene uncertain. Germline CDR1 SQVTM, CDR2 ANQGSEA. The CDR3 sequence is 12 residues long. Trimming removed 7 bases from V and 4 bases from J, with 11 bases in between.

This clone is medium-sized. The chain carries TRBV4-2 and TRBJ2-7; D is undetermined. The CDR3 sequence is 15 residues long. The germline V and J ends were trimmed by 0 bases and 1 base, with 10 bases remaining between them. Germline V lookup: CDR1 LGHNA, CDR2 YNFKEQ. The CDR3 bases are TGTGCCAGCAGCCAAGAAGCCTCTCCATCCTACGAGCAGTACTTC. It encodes CASSQEASPSYEQYF.

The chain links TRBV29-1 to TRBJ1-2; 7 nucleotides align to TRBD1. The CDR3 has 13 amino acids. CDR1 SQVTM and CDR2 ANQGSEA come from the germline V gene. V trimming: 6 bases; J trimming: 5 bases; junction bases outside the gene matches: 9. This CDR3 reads CSVVDRSSYGYTF. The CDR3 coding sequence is TGCAGCGTCGTGGACAGGTCGAGTTATGGCTACACCTTC.

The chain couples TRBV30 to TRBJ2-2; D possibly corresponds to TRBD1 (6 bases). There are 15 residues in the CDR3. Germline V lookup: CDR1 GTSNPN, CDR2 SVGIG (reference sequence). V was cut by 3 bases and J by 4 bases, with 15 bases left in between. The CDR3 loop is CAWRRGGRPTGELFF. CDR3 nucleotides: TGTGCCTGGAGGAGAGGGGGAAGGCCCACCGGGGAGCTGTTTTTT.

DNA of the CDR3: TGTGCCACCAGCAGACCCTCTATATATGAGCAGTTCTTC. It specifies CATSRPSIYEQFF. The V gene is TRBV15, the J gene TRBJ2-1; no clear D gene. CDR3 length equals 13 residues. The germline V gene has CDR1 LNHNV and CDR2 YYDKDF (reference sequence). With 2 bases removed from V and 8 bases from J, the gap between germline ends came to 10 bases.

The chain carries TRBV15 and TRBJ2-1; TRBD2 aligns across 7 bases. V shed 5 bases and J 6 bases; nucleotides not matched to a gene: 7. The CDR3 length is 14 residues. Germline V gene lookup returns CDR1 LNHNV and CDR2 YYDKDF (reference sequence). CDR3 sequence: CATSPATSTNEQFF. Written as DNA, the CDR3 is TGTGCCACCAGCCCAGCGACTAGCACCAATGAGCAGTTCTTC.

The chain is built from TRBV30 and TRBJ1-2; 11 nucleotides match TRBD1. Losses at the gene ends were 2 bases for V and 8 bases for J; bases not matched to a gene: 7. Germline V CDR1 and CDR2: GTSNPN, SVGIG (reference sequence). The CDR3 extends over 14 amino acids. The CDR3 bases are TGTGCCTGGAGTCTAGGACAGGGGGCGGGCGGCTACACCTTC. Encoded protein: CAWSLGQGAGGYTF.

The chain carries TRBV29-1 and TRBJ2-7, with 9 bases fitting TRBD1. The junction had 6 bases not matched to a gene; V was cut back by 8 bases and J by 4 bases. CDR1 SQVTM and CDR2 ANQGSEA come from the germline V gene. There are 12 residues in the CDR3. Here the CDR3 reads CSTAGTGYEQYF. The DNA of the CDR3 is TGCAGCACCGCCGGGACAGGGTACGAGCAGTACTTC.

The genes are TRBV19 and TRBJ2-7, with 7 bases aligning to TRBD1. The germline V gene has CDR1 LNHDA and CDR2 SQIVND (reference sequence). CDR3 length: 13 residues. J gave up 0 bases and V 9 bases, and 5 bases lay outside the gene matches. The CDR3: CASLGQNSYEQYF. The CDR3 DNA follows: TGTGCCAGCCTGGGACAGAACTCCTACGAGCAGTACTTC. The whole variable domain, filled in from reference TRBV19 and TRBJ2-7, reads DGGITQSPKYLFRKEGQNVTLSCEQNLNHDAMYWYRQDPGQGLRLIYYSQIVNDFQKGDIAEGYSVSREKKESFPLTVTSAQKNPTAFYLCASLGQNSYEQYFGPGTRLTVT.

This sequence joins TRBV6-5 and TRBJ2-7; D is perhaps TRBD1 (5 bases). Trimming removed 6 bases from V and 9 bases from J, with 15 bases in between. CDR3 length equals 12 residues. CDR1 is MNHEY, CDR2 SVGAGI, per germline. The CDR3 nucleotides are TGTGCCAGCAGCCGGCAGGGCTTCCTGCAGTACTTC. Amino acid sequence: CASSRQGFLQYF.

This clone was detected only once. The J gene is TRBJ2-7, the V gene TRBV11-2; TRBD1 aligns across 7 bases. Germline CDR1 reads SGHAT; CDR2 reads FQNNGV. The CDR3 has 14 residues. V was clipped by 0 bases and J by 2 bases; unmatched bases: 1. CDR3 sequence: CASSLERGPYEQYF. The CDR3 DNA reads TGTGCCAGCAGCTTAGAGAGGGGGCCCTACGAGCAGTACTTC.

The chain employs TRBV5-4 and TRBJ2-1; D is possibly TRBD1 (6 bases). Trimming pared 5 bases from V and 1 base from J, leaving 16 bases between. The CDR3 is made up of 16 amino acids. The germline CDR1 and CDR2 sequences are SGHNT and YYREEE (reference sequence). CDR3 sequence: CASRSQQGPSYNEQFF. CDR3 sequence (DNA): TGTGCCAGCAGATCCCAACAGGGCCCTTCCTACAATGAGCAGTTCTTC. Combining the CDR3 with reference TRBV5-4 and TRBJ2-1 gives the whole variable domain ETGVTQSPTHLIKTRGQQVTLRCSSQSGHNTVSWYQQALGQGPQFIFQYYREEENGRGNFPPRFSGLQFPNYSSELNVNALELDDSALYLCASRSQQGPSYNEQFFGPGTRLTVL.

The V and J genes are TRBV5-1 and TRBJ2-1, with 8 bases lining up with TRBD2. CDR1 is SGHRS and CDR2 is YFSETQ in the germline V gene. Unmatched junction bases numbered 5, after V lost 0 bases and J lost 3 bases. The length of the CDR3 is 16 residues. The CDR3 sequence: CASSLALAAIYNEQFF. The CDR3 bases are TGCGCCAGCAGCTTGGCACTAGCGGCGATCTACAATGAGCAGTTCTTC. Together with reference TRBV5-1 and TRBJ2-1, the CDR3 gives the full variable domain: KAGVTQTPRYLIKTRGQQVTLSCSPISGHRSVSWYQQTPGQGLQFLFEYFSETQRNKGNFPGRFSGRQFSNSRSEMNVSTLELGDSALYLCASSLALAAIYNEQFFGPGTRLTVL.

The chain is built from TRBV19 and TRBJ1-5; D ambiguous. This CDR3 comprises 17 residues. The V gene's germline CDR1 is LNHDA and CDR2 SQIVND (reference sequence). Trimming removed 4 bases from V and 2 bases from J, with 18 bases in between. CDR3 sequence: CASSRSWTLGGNQPQHF. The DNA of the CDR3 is TGTGCCAGTAGTAGATCCTGGACCCTGGGTGGCAATCAGCCCCAGCATTTT.

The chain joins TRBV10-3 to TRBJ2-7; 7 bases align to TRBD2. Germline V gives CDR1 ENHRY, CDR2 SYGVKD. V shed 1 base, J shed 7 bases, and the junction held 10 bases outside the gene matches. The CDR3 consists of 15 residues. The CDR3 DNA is TGTGCCATCAGTGAGTGGATGGGAGGGCCGGAAGAGCAGTACTTC. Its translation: CAISEWMGGPEEQYF.

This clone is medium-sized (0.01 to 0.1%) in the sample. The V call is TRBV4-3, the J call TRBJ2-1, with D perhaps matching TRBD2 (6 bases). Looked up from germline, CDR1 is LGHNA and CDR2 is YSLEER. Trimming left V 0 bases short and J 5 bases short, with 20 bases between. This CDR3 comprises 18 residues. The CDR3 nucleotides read TGCGCCAGCAGCCAAGATCTTCAGGAGGGCCTGTTGGACAATGAGCAGTTCTTC. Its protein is CASSQDLQEGLLDNEQFF.

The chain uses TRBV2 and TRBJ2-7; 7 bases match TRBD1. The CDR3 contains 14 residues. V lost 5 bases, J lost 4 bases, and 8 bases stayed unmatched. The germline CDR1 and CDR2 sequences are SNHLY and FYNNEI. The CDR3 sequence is CASSNPGQPYEQYF. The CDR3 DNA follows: TGTGCCAGCAGTAACCCGGGACAGCCTTACGAGCAGTACTTC. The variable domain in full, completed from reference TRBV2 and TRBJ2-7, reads EPEVTQTPSHQVTQMGQEVILRCVPISNHLYFYWYRQILGQKVEFLVSFYNNEISEKSEIFDDQFSVERPDGSNFTLKIRSTKLEDSAMYFCASSNPGQPYEQYFGPGTRLTVT.